Below are 4 T cell receptor beta chains sequenced from a single sample in a study of blood T cell repertoires in COVID-19. Sequencing was performed with immunoSEQ multiplex PCR; in TCRdb, only in-frame clones are kept and a portion is missing. The repertoire has over 150,000 clones, about 80% of them found once; the top ten carry about 29%. Sequencing used peripheral blood. These TCRs come from a woman aged 60-75 years with acute or convalescent COVID-19.

CDR3 region: CASSLQASGYTEAFF. As DNA, the CDR3 is TGTGCCAGCAGCTTACAAGCTTCGGGATACACTGAAGCTTTCTTT. The genes are TRBV7-9 and TRBJ1-1; unclear D gene. Germline V gene data show CDR1 as SEHNR and CDR2 as FQNEAQ (reference sequence). The V and J ends lost 2 bases and 3 bases respectively, with 13 bases between them. The CDR3 is 15 residues long.

V is TRBV6-1 and J is TRBJ1-3, with a possible D match to TRBD1 (5 bases). The CDR3 totals 15 residues. Trimming took 0 bases from V and 3 from J, leaving 9 bases between them. Germline CDR1 is MNHNS and CDR2 is SASEGT. CDR3 sequence (DNA): TGTGCCAGCAGTGAAGCGCAAGGGGTTGGAAACACCATATATTTT. Translation: CASSEAQGVGNTIYF.

Comment on this clone: Other DNA sequences from this sample encode an identical CDR3 as well. The chain joins TRBV24-1 to TRBJ2-3, with 8 bases matching TRBD1. The CDR3 length is 16 residues. Germline values: CDR1 KGHDR, CDR2 SFDVKD. V shed 3 bases and J 0 bases; nucleotides not matched to a gene: 4. The CDR3: CATSDPGTGSTDTQYF. For the CDR3, the DNA is TGTGCCACCAGTGATCCCGGGACAGGAAGCACAGATACGCAGTATTTT.

The chain employs TRBV19 and TRBJ1-2; maybe TRBD1 (6 bases). Germline CDR1 and CDR2: LNHDA and SQIVND (reference sequence). V was shortened by 5 bases and J by 8 bases, with 18 bases between the two germline ends. There are 14 residues in the CDR3. The CDR3 sequence: CASSVLQGRVGYTF. The CDR3 region has the DNA TGTGCCAGTAGTGTTCTACAGGGCCGGGTAGGCTACACCTTC.